This T cell receptor beta chain was recorded in a study of blood T cells in healthy people across ages. The germline V gene has CDR1 SEHNR and CDR2 FQNEAQ (reference sequence). The CDR3 length is 16 residues. Between the trimmed V and J ends, which lost 4 bases and 1 base, there was a span of 14 bases. Through a sample-barcoded 5' primer and a J-beta primer mix, a second PCR was run for roughly 6 to 12 cycles. From the 5' RACE reads, TCRdb called clonotypes with MiXCR, one entry per CDR3 protein. The table records about 560,000 distinct CDR3 sequences, about a quarter of them present only once. The data also belong to a second study, concerning T cells of mothers and their children.

The receptor's source is a boy under 10 years old in good health. The chain employs TRBV7-9 and TRBJ1-5, with D tentatively TRBD1 (6 bases). The sample comprised blood. The CDR3 DNA reads TGTGCCAGCAGCTCCTGGACAGTGGGAAGCAATCAGCCCCAGCATTTT. The encoded protein is CASSSWTVGSNQPQHF.